This T cell receptor (beta chain) is drawn from a study of primary melanoma T cells and metastatic recurrence. Study findings and constraints: Adding T-cell fraction to thickness reportedly best improved survival prediction. A tumor T-cell fraction above 20% appeared protective. Suggested, not shown: primary melanomas can contain effective antitumor T cells.

Produced via immunoSEQ multiplex PCR; TCRdb's table is partial and in-frame only. Of around 180 clones listed, approximately 77% were seen once; the top ten hold about a third. Worth noting for this clone: Its antigen is undetermined.

The source of this sequence is a human donor with melanoma. Sequencing was done on a sample of melanoma tumor tissue.

CDR3 region: CASSPSRGADTQYF. The CDR3 coding sequence is TGTGCCAGCAGCCCAAGCCGGGGAGCAGATACGCAGTATTTT. J is TRBJ2-3 and V is TRBV11-3; D is possibly TRBD2 (5 bases). There are 14 residues in the CDR3. Germline CDR1 and CDR2: SGHNT and YENEEA. Trimming cost V 5 bases and J 4 bases, with 13 bases left between them.